The clone carrying this T cell receptor beta chain has only a few counts. The CDR3 extends over 13 amino acids. Trimming took 0 bases from V and 5 from J, leaving 9 bases between them. Germline-derived CDR1 and CDR2 are SGDLS and YYNGEE. The data were obtained in a study of CD8+ T cells in alopecia areata. Extracted RNA was reverse transcribed into cDNA, the sequencing template. Produced via immunoSEQ multiplex PCR; TCRdb's table is partial and in-frame only. Among about 20,000 clones, approximately 70% were seen once, and the ten largest hold approximately 6.1%. Collection of lesional scalp punch biopsies and peripheral blood was performed in alopecia areata patients.

The sequencing used skin, collected at week 0. This TCR derives from a human donor with alopecia areata. The chain recombines TRBV9 with TRBJ2-7; the D gene is possibly TRBD2 (7 bases). CDR3 sequence reads: CASSVGGGNEQYF. The DNA for the CDR3 is TGTGCCAGCAGCGTAGGCGGGGGCAACGAGCAGTACTTC.